Listed below are T cell receptor beta chains from one sample, sequenced in a study of cytomegalovirus exposure and HLA in healthy donors. Sequencing used immunoSEQ multiplex PCR; TCRdb keeps in-frame clones, though not all of them. The sample holds some 130,000 clones; around 80% are singletons and the top ten take 25% to 30%. Material: PBMCs. The source of these receptors is a man aged 25 to 40 in good health and CMV-seropositive. Both conserved end residues are part of each CDR3. A D gene is named only where the DNA matches it firmly. Rows may omit the clone size; those that give it use once, few, many or a size class.

j_gene: TRBJ1-1; abundance: -; d_gene: -; v_gene: TRBV7-3; CDR3aa: CASSSGGNTEAFF; CDR3nt: TGTGCCAGCAGCTCGGGGGGTAACACTGAAGCTTTCTTT
j_gene: TRBJ2-1; abundance: -; d_gene: TRBD1; v_gene: TRBV27; CDR3aa: CASSTRQGSYNEQFF; CDR3nt: TGTGCCAGCAGCACACGACAGGGTTCCTACAATGAGCAGTTCTTC
j_gene: TRBJ2-3; abundance: -; d_gene: TRBD2; v_gene: TRBV5-8; CDR3aa: CASSPLVGLAGVYTQYF; CDR3nt: TGTGCCAGCAGCCCGCTGGTCGGACTAGCGGGAGTTTATACGCAGTATTTT
j_gene: TRBJ1-4; abundance: -; d_gene: -; v_gene: TRBV12-5; CDR3aa: CASAAIGSEKLFF; CDR3nt: TGTGCTAGTGCCGCCATTGGGAGTGAAAAACTGTTTTTT
j_gene: TRBJ1-4; abundance: medium-sized; d_gene: -; v_gene: TRBV15; CDR3aa: CATSNGEKLFF; CDR3nt: TGTGCCACCAGCAACGGGGAAAAACTGTTTTTT
j_gene: TRBJ2-2; abundance: -; d_gene: TRBD2; v_gene: TRBV5-4; CDR3aa: CASSRVAGNTGELFF; CDR3nt: TGTGCCAGCAGCCGCGTAGCGGGGAACACCGGGGAGCTGTTTTTT
j_gene: TRBJ2-6; abundance: few; d_gene: TRBD2; v_gene: TRBV27; CDR3aa: CASSLSAGGRSGANVLTF; CDR3nt: TGTGCCAGCAGTTTATCGGCGGGGGGACGATCCGGGGCCAACGTCCTGACTTTC
j_gene: TRBJ2-7; abundance: many; d_gene: -; v_gene: TRBV29-1; CDR3aa: CSVDSGAHEQYF; CDR3nt: TGCAGCGTTGACTCAGGGGCCCACGAGCAGTACTTC
j_gene: TRBJ1-2; abundance: -; d_gene: -; v_gene: TRBV7-2; CDR3aa: CASRTDGSYGYTF; CDR3nt: TGTGCCAGCAGGACAGACGGGTCCTATGGCTACACCTTC
j_gene: TRBJ1-2; abundance: -; d_gene: TRBD1; v_gene: TRBV5-5; CDR3aa: CASSLGQGVFYGYTF; CDR3nt: TGTGCCAGCAGCCTTGGACAGGGCGTATTCTATGGCTACACCTTC
j_gene: TRBJ2-2; abundance: -; d_gene: TRBD2; v_gene: TRBV7-2; CDR3aa: CASSRDYITGELFF; CDR3nt: TGTGCCAGCAGCCGGGACTACATCACCGGGGAGCTGTTTTTT
j_gene: TRBJ2-7; abundance: -; d_gene: TRBD2; v_gene: TRBV7-2; CDR3aa: CASGPGGARDEQYF; CDR3nt: TGTGCCAGCGGCCCGGGGGGGGCGCGGGACGAGCAGTACTTC
j_gene: TRBJ2-3; abundance: -; d_gene: -; v_gene: TRBV9; CDR3aa: CASSVFTADTQYF; CDR3nt: TGTGCCAGCAGCGTATTCACGGCAGATACGCAGTATTTT
j_gene: TRBJ2-2; abundance: -; d_gene: -; v_gene: TRBV5-4; CDR3aa: CASSLRGTGGELFF; CDR3nt: TGTGCCAGCAGCTTGCGCGGGACTGGCGGGGAGCTGTTTTTT
j_gene: TRBJ1-2; abundance: -; d_gene: -; v_gene: TRBV27; CDR3aa: CASSSFFGGDYGYTF; CDR3nt: TGTGCCAGCAGTTCTTTTTTTGGGGGGGACTATGGCTACACCTTC
j_gene: TRBJ1-5; abundance: -; d_gene: -; v_gene: TRBV21-1; CDR3aa: CASTPGDQPQHF; CDR3nt: TGTGCCAGCACCCCAGGGGATCAGCCCCAGCATTTT
j_gene: TRBJ2-7; abundance: -; d_gene: TRBD2; v_gene: TRBV23-1; CDR3aa: CASSHRGTSGTVYEQYF; CDR3nt: TGCGCCAGCAGTCATCGGGGGACTAGCGGGACGGTCTACGAGCAGTACTTC
j_gene: TRBJ2-5; abundance: -; d_gene: TRBD2; v_gene: TRBV30; CDR3aa: CAWSGWGLAGGWETQYF; CDR3nt: TGTGCCTGGAGTGGTTGGGGACTAGCGGGTGGGTGGGAGACCCAGTACTTC
j_gene: TRBJ2-3; abundance: -; d_gene: TRBD2; v_gene: TRBV11-3; CDR3aa: CASSAGTSDRTDTQYF; CDR3nt: TGTGCCAGCAGCGCCGGGACTAGCGACCGCACAGATACGCAGTATTTT
j_gene: TRBJ2-2; abundance: -; d_gene: -; v_gene: TRBV6-6; CDR3aa: CASSYDWGGGELFF; CDR3nt: TGTGCCAGCAGTTACGATTGGGGAGGCGGGGAGCTGTTTTTT
j_gene: TRBJ1-2; abundance: -; d_gene: -; v_gene: TRBV7-9; CDR3aa: CASSLAISVSYGYTF; CDR3nt: TGTGCCAGCAGCTTAGCGATCAGTGTGTCCTATGGCTACACCTTC
j_gene: TRBJ2-1; abundance: -; d_gene: -; v_gene: TRBV15; CDR3aa: CATSREREAREQFF; CDR3nt: TGTGCCACCAGCAGAGAGAGAGAGGCACGTGAGCAGTTCTTC
j_gene: TRBJ2-7; abundance: many; d_gene: -; v_gene: TRBV18; CDR3aa: CASSPLHPQDEQYF; CDR3nt: TGTGCCAGCTCACCACTCCACCCACAGGACGAGCAGTACTTC
j_gene: TRBJ1-1; abundance: once; d_gene: -; v_gene: TRBV5-6; CDR3aa: CASSSGQRTEAFF; CDR3nt: TGTGCCAGCAGTTCAGGACAGAGGACTGAAGCTTTCTTT
j_gene: TRBJ1-5; abundance: -; d_gene: -; v_gene: TRBV5-1; CDR3aa: CASSPTYGGVGNQPQHF; CDR3nt: TGCGCCAGCAGCCCAACCTATGGGGGGGTTGGCAATCAGCCCCAGCATTTT
j_gene: TRBJ2-7; abundance: -; d_gene: TRBD1; v_gene: TRBV7-9; CDR3aa: CASSSTQPGQGGVSYEQYF; CDR3nt: TGTGCCAGCAGCTCCACACAACCGGGACAGGGTGGGGTATCCTACGAGCAGTACTTC
j_gene: TRBJ2-1; abundance: -; d_gene: TRBD2; v_gene: TRBV7-9; CDR3aa: CASSSALAGVNEQFF; CDR3nt: TGTGCCAGCAGCTCTGCCCTAGCGGGAGTTAATGAGCAGTTCTTC
j_gene: TRBJ2-2; abundance: -; d_gene: TRBD2; v_gene: TRBV5-1; CDR3aa: CASSLERREGNTGELFF; CDR3nt: TGCGCCAGCAGCTTGGAGCGACGGGAGGGAAACACCGGGGAGCTGTTTTTT
j_gene: TRBJ1-2; abundance: -; d_gene: -; v_gene: TRBV9; CDR3aa: CASSPLMAGHGYTF; CDR3nt: TGTGCCAGCAGCCCCTTGATGGCAGGTCATGGCTACACCTTC
j_gene: TRBJ1-3; abundance: -; d_gene: TRBD1; v_gene: TRBV29-1; CDR3aa: CSVEGTGNTIYF; CDR3nt: TGCAGCGTGGAAGGGACAGGGAACACCATATATTTT
j_gene: TRBJ1-2; abundance: -; d_gene: TRBD1; v_gene: TRBV29-1; CDR3aa: CSVRTTQGLYGYTF; CDR3nt: TGCAGCGTACGAACTACACAGGGGCTGTATGGCTACACCTTC
j_gene: TRBJ2-2; abundance: -; d_gene: TRBD2; v_gene: TRBV4-3; CDR3aa: CASSQEVLAGRTGELFF; CDR3nt: TGCGCCAGCAGCCAAGAAGTACTAGCGGGGAGAACCGGGGAGCTGTTTTTT
j_gene: TRBJ2-3; abundance: -; d_gene: -; v_gene: TRBV28; CDR3aa: CASSLPGRPDTQYF; CDR3nt: TGTGCCAGCAGTTTGCCGGGAAGGCCAGATACGCAGTATTTT
j_gene: TRBJ2-7; abundance: few; d_gene: -; v_gene: TRBV9; CDR3aa: CASSVAGGTKSSYEQYF; CDR3nt: TGTGCCAGCAGCGTAGCAGGCGGGACCAAGAGCTCCTACGAGCAGTACTTC
j_gene: TRBJ2-5; abundance: -; d_gene: -; v_gene: TRBV25-1; CDR3aa: CASSEFGGVEYF; CDR3nt: TGTGCCAGCAGTGAATTCGGAGGGGTAGAGTACTTC
j_gene: TRBJ1-5; abundance: once; d_gene: -; v_gene: TRBV5-5; CDR3aa: CASSLVYRGSNQPQHF; CDR3nt: TGTGCCAGCAGCTTGGTTTATCGCGGTAGCAATCAGCCCCAGCATTTT
j_gene: TRBJ2-7; abundance: once; d_gene: TRBD2; v_gene: TRBV7-3; CDR3aa: CASSLLAGDSYEQYF; CDR3nt: TGTGCCAGCAGCCTTCTAGCGGGCGACTCCTACGAGCAGTACTTC
j_gene: TRBJ2-2; abundance: -; d_gene: TRBD1; v_gene: TRBV5-1; CDR3aa: CASSRGQVGVTGELFF; CDR3nt: TGCGCCAGCAGCCGAGGACAGGTTGGAGTGACCGGGGAGCTGTTTTTT
j_gene: TRBJ1-4; abundance: -; d_gene: TRBD1; v_gene: TRBV7-9; CDR3aa: CASSLATGTNEKLFF; CDR3nt: TGTGCCAGCAGCTTGGCGACAGGGACTAATGAAAAACTGTTTTTT
j_gene: TRBJ2-3; abundance: -; d_gene: -; v_gene: TRBV19; CDR3aa: CASIDRSSTDTQYF; CDR3nt: TGTGCCAGTATAGACAGGTCGAGCACAGATACGCAGTATTTT
j_gene: TRBJ2-5; abundance: -; d_gene: TRBD2; v_gene: TRBV5-4; CDR3aa: CASSLGTSSTQYF; CDR3nt: TGTGCCAGCAGCTTGGGGACTAGCTCGACCCAGTACTTC
j_gene: TRBJ2-2; abundance: once; d_gene: -; v_gene: TRBV29-1; CDR3aa: CSVLPETYTGELFF; CDR3nt: TGCAGCGTTCTGCCCGAGACATACACCGGGGAGCTGTTTTTT
j_gene: TRBJ1-2; abundance: -; d_gene: -; v_gene: TRBV7-6; CDR3aa: CASSSRDWGYTF; CDR3nt: TGTGCCAGCAGCTCAAGGGACTGGGGCTACACCTTC
j_gene: TRBJ1-2; abundance: once; d_gene: TRBD1; v_gene: TRBV6-1; CDR3aa: CASRAPGQGAYGYTF; CDR3nt: TGTGCCAGCAGGGCACCGGGACAGGGGGCCTATGGCTACACCTTC
j_gene: TRBJ2-5; abundance: -; d_gene: TRBD1; v_gene: TRBV25-1; CDR3aa: CASSGPGQGKETQYF; CDR3nt: TGTGCCAGCAGTGGTCCTGGACAGGGGAAAGAGACCCAGTACTTC
j_gene: TRBJ1-3; abundance: -; d_gene: -; v_gene: TRBV9; CDR3aa: CASNIQGGDGNTIYF; CDR3nt: TGTGCCAGCAACATCCAAGGGGGTGATGGAAACACCATATATTTT
j_gene: TRBJ1-5; abundance: -; d_gene: TRBD1; v_gene: TRBV27; CDR3aa: CASTRDREYQPQHF; CDR3nt: TGTGCCAGCACCCGCGACAGGGAATACCAGCCCCAGCATTTT
j_gene: TRBJ2-7; abundance: -; d_gene: TRBD2; v_gene: TRBV7-9; CDR3aa: CASRRDGGGTSGLYEQYF; CDR3nt: TGTGCCAGCAGACGCGACGGAGGGGGGACTAGCGGACTCTACGAGCAGTACTTC
j_gene: TRBJ2-1; abundance: once; d_gene: TRBD2; v_gene: TRBV9; CDR3aa: CASSVSAGAGNEQFF; CDR3nt: TGTGCCAGCAGCGTCTCAGCGGGAGCTGGCAATGAGCAGTTCTTC
j_gene: TRBJ1-2; abundance: -; d_gene: -; v_gene: TRBV6-1; CDR3aa: CASKGRQGSYGYTF; CDR3nt: TGTGCCAGCAAAGGTCGTCAGGGGTCCTATGGCTACACCTTC
j_gene: TRBJ1-2; abundance: many; d_gene: -; v_gene: TRBV6-5; CDR3aa: CASSLRGGNGYTF; CDR3nt: TGTGCCAGCAGTTTGCGGGGGGGTAATGGCTACACCTTC
j_gene: TRBJ2-3; abundance: -; d_gene: -; v_gene: TRBV7-3; CDR3aa: CASSRGDPGADTQYF; CDR3nt: TGTGCCAGCAGCCGCGGGGACCCCGGCGCAGATACGCAGTATTTT
j_gene: TRBJ1-1; abundance: -; d_gene: -; v_gene: TRBV7-9; CDR3aa: CASSPTGWSTEAFF; CDR3nt: TGTGCCAGCAGCCCAACAGGGTGGAGCACTGAAGCTTTCTTT
j_gene: TRBJ1-5; abundance: -; d_gene: -; v_gene: TRBV2; CDR3aa: CASSDRGSNQPQHF; CDR3nt: TGTGCCAGCAGTGACAGGGGTAGCAATCAGCCCCAGCATTTT
j_gene: TRBJ1-1; abundance: -; d_gene: TRBD1; v_gene: TRBV2; CDR3aa: CASIWDRTIYTEAFF; CDR3nt: TGTGCCAGCATCTGGGACAGGACCATCTACACTGAAGCTTTCTTT
j_gene: TRBJ2-1; abundance: -; d_gene: TRBD1; v_gene: TRBV2; CDR3aa: CASRDRLDSEQFF; CDR3nt: TGTGCCAGCAGGGACAGGTTGGATAGTGAGCAGTTCTTC